The T cell receptor (beta chain) described here comes from a study of T cells after yellow fever vaccination. A universal primer site and UMIs were added as TCR cDNA was made by 5'RACE template switching. Each CDR3 protein gets one entry after TCRdb re-called the 5' RACE reads with MiXCR. The sample has about 550,000 distinct CDR3 sequences, over 15% seen once. Details on this clonotype: What it recognizes is unknown.

Study-level points and caveats: Weaker, the secondary response peaked sooner, at day 5 versus 15. Once the booster was given, most primary-vaccination clones reappeared, at 95% to 97% for CD4 and more than 85% for CD8.

Trimming took 5 bases from V and 5 from J; bases not matched to a gene: 12. Germline-derived CDR1 and CDR2 are MNHEY and SVGEGT. The CDR3 covers 16 residues. This specimen was PBMCs, taken 15 days after the yellow fever booster vaccination. The J gene is TRBJ1-5, the V gene TRBV6-2 or TRBV6-3, with 7 bases aligning to TRBD1. The clonotype comes from a man aged 30 to 45 who received the YFV17D yellow fever vaccine. The CDR3 DNA reads as TGTGCCAGCAGTCAACTATCCGGGACAGAATATCAGCCCCAGCATTTT. Its protein product is CASSQLSGTEYQPQHF.